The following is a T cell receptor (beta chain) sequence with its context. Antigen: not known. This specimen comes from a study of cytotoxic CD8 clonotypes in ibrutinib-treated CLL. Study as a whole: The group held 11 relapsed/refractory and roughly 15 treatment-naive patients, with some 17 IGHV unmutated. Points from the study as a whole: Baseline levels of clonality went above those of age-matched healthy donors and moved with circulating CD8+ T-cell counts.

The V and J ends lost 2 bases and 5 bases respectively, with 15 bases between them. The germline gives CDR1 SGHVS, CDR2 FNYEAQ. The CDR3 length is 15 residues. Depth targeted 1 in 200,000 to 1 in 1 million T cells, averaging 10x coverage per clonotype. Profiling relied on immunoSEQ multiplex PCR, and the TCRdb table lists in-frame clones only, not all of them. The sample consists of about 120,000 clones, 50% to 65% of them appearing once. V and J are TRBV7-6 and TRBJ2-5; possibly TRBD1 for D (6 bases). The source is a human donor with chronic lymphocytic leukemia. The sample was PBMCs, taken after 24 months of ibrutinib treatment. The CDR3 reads CASSLSGLTGETQYF. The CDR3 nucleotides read TGTGCCAGCAGCTTAAGCGGTCTAACAGGGGAGACCCAGTACTTC.